The 7 T cell receptor beta chains listed next were all sequenced from one sample in a study of shared T cell receptors in the human thymus. Data came from immunoSEQ multiplex PCR; TCRdb stores just in-frame clones and leaves some out. The data show 650,000 to 950,000 clones, 70% to 90% seen once. The same sample was also used in a study of human thymus T cells.

The sequenced material came from thymocytes. The origin of the receptors is a girl in the first two years of life with a congenital heart defect.

V is TRBV15 and J is TRBJ1-2; D is uncertain. Deletions cut 0 bases from V and 8 bases from J, with 10 bases between. This CDR3 contains 13 residues. The germline V gene encodes CDR1 LNHNV and CDR2 YYDKDF (reference sequence). The chain's CDR3 is CATSRDRRVGYTF. The CDR3 region has the DNA TGTGCCACCAGCAGAGATCGTCGTGTCGGCTACACCTTC. Full variable domain (rest looked up from reference TRBV15 and TRBJ1-2): DAMVIQNPRYQVTQFGKPVTLSCSQTLNHNVMYWYQQKSSQAPKLLFHYYDKDFNNEADTPDNFQSRRPNTSFCFLDIRSPGLGDTAMYLCATSRDRRVGYTFGSGTRLTVV.

J is TRBJ1-1 and V is TRBV7-6; D gene unclear. V was trimmed by 4 bases and J by 3 bases, leaving 15 bases between them. CDR3 length: 15 amino acids. CDR1 and CDR2 from the germline V gene are SGHVS and FNYEAQ. This CDR3 is CASSYRRVGDTEAFF. CDR3 DNA sequence: TGTGCCAGCAGCTATAGACGGGTCGGGGACACTGAAGCTTTCTTT.

The V gene is TRBV5-5, the J gene TRBJ2-4; TRBD1 aligns across 8 bases. In germline, CDR1 is SGHKS, CDR2 YYEKEE (reference sequence). The CDR3 is 17 amino acids. V lost 0 bases, J lost 2 bases, and 7 bases stayed unmatched. CDR3 sequence reads: CASSLEVDRVTKNIQYF. The CDR3 DNA sequence: TGTGCCAGCAGCTTGGAAGTGGACAGGGTGACCAAAAACATTCAGTACTTC.

The V gene is TRBV25-1, the J gene TRBJ1-6; D is possibly TRBD1 (6 bases). The V and J ends lost 2 bases and 5 bases respectively, with 16 bases between them. The length of the CDR3 is 17 residues. The V gene's germline CDR1 is MGHDK and CDR2 SYGVNS. CDR3 sequence reads: CASSEPGQGCNNSPLHF. The DNA for the CDR3 is TGTGCCAGCAGTGAACCGGGGCAGGGGTGTAATAATTCACCCCTCCACTTT.

The J gene is TRBJ1-5, the V gene TRBV4-1; 10 bases line up with TRBD1. V trimming: 5 bases; J trimming: 1 base; junction bases outside the gene matches: 11. Germline CDR1 and CDR2: MGHRA and YSYEKL. CDR3 length: 18 residues. The CDR3 region has the DNA TGCGCCAGCAGCAAAGGGGACAGGGGTTGGTCAAGCAATCAGCCCCAGCATTTT. It codes for CASSKGDRGWSSNQPQHF.

The J gene is TRBJ2-3, the V gene TRBV28; TRBD1 is a possible D gene (6 bases). V shed 6 bases and J shed 3 bases, with 19 bases lying between them. Germline V lookup: CDR1 MDHEN, CDR2 SYDVKM. This CDR3 comprises 16 residues. CDR3 nucleotide sequence: TGTGCCAGCAGGAAGACCAGACAGGCTCTGACAGATACGCAGTATTTT. Protein sequence: CASRKTRQALTDTQYF.

The chain couples TRBV2 to TRBJ2-5; D may be TRBD2 (7 bases). The J call is uncertain, as TRBJ2-7 better fits the DNA end. The CDR3 is made up of 14 amino acids. CDR1 is SNHLY and CDR2 is FYNNEI in the germline V gene. Written as DNA, the CDR3 is TGTGCCAGCAGTCACCCGGGGGGCCGCTACGAGCAGTACTTC. Protein: CASSHPGGRYEQYF.